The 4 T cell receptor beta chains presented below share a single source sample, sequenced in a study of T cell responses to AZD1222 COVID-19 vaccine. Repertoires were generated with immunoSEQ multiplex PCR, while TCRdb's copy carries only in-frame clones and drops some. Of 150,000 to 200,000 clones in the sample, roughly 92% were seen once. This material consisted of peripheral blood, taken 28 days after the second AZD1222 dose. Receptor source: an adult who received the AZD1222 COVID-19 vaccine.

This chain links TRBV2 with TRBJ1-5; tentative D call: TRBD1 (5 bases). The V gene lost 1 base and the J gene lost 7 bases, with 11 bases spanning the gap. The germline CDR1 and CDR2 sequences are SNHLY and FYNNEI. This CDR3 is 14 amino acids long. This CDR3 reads CASSEVGQNQPQHF. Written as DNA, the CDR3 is TGTGCCAGCAGTGAAGTGGGGCAGAACCAGCCCCAGCATTTT. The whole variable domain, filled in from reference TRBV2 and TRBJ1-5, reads EPEVTQTPSHQVTQMGQEVILRCVPISNHLYFYWYRQILGQKVEFLVSFYNNEISEKSEIFDDQFSVERPDGSNFTLKIRSTKLEDSAMYFCASSEVGQNQPQHFGDGTRLSIL.

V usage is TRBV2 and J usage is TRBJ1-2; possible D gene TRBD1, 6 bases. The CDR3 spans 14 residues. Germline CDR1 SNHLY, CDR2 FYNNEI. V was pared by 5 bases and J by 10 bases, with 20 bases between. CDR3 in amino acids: CASSNDRFWTVYTF. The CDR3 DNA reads TGTGCCAGCAGTAATGACCGTTTTTGGACAGTCTACACCTTC.

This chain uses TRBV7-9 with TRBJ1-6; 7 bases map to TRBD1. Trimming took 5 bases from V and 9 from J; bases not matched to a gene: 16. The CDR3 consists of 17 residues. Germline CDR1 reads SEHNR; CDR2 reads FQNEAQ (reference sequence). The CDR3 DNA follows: TGTGCCAGCAGCCTCTCGGGTACGAGGGGGACAGCTTCACCCCTCCACTTT. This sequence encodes CASSLSGTRGTASPLHF.

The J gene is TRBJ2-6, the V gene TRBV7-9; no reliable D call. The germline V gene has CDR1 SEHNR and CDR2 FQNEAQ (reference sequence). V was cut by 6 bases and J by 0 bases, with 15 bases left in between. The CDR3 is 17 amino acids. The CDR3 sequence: CASRSTRRSSGANVLTF. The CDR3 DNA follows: TGTGCCAGCAGGAGCACCCGACGGAGCTCTGGGGCCAACGTCCTGACTTTC.